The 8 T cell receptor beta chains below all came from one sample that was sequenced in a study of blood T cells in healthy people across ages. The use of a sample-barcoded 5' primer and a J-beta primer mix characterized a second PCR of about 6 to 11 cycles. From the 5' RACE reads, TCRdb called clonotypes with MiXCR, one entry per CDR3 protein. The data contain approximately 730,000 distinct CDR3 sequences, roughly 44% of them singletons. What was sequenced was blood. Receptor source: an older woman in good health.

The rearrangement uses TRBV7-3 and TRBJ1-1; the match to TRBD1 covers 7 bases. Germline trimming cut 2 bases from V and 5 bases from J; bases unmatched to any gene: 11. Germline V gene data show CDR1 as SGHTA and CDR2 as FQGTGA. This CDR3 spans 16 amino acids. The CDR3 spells CASSLQGGGLGTEAFF. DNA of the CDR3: TGTGCCAGCAGCTTACAGGGGGGAGGATTGGGAACTGAAGCTTTCTTT.

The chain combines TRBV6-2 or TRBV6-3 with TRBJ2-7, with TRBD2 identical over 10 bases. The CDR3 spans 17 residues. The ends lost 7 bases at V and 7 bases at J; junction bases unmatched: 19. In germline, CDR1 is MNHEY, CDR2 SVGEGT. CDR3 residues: CASTPVILAGEHNEQYF. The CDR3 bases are TGTGCCAGCACCCCAGTGATCCTAGCGGGGGAGCACAATGAGCAGTACTTC.

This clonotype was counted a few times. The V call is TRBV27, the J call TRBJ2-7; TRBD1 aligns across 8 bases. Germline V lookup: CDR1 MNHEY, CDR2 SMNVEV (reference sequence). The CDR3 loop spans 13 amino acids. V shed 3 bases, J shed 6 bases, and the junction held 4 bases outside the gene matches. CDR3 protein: CASSLRQGTEQYF. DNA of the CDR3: TGTGCCAGCAGTTTGCGACAGGGGACCGAGCAGTACTTC.

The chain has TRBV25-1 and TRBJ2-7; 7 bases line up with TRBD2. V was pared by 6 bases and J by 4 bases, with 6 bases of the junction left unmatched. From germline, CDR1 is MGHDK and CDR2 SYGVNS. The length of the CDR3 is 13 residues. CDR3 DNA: TGTGCCAGCAGGGGCGGGGGATTTTACGAGCAGTACTTC. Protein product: CASRGGGFYEQYF.

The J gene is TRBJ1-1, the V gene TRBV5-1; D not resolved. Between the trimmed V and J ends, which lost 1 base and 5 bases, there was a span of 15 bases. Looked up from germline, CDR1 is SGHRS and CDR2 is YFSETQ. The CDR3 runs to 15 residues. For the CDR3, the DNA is TGCGCCAGCAGCTTGTCTGGGAGTCGGGGTACTGAAGCTTTCTTT. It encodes CASSLSGSRGTEAFF. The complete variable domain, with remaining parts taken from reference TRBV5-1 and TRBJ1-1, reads KAGVTQTPRYLIKTRGQQVTLSCSPISGHRSVSWYQQTPGQGLQFLFEYFSETQRNKGNFPGRFSGRQFSNSRSEMNVSTLELGDSALYLCASSLSGSRGTEAFFGQGTRLTVV.

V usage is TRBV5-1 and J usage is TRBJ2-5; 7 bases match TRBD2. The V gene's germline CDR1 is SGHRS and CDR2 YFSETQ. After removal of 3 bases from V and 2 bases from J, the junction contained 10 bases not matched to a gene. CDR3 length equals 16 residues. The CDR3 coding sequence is TGCGCCAGCAGCTCCGCCCTCCCGGGAGGACAAGAGACCCAGTACTTC. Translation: CASSSALPGGQETQYF.

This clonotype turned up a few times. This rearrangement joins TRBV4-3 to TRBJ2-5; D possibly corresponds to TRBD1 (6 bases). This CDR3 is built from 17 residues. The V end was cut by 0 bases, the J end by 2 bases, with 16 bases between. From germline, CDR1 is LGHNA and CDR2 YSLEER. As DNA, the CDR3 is TGCGCCAGCAGCCAAGAAAGGGCCCCGGGACATCAAGAGACCCAGTACTTC. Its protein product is CASSQERAPGHQETQYF.

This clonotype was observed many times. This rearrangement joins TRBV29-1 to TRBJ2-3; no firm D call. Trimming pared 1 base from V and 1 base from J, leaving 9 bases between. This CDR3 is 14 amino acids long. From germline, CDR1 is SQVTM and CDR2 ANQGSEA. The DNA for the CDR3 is TGCAGCGTTGAAGGCGTAGTGGGCACAGATACGCAGTATTTT. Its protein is CSVEGVVGTDTQYF.